A single sample gave rise to the 8 T cell receptor beta chains below, sequenced in a study of CD8+ T cells in alopecia areata. Extraction of RNA preceded its reverse transcription into cDNA, which served as the sequencing template. Sequenced by immunoSEQ multiplex PCR; TCRdb stores in-frame clones only, minus some. The sample holds fewer than 150,000 clones, roughly 82% seen once. Treatment indicated: oral pan-JAK inhibitor, 5-10 mg twice daily. The specimen was CD8+ T cells sorted from blood, collected at week 4, from a patient treated with tofacitinib. These TCRs come from a human donor with alopecia areata.

The chain employs TRBV7-3 and TRBJ2-3; D perhaps matches TRBD1 (5 bases). This CDR3 comprises 14 residues. Germline values: CDR1 SGHTA, CDR2 FQGTGA. Between the trimmed V and J ends, which lost 2 bases and 4 bases, there was a span of 10 bases. CDR3 residues: CASSLAPGSDTQYF. The CDR3 DNA reads as TGTGCCAGCAGCTTAGCCCCAGGGTCAGATACGCAGTATTTT.

This chain's CDR3 is CAWSGAWDEQFF. The CDR3 DNA follows: TGTGCCTGGAGTGGGGCTTGGGATGAGCAGTTCTTC. This rearrangement joins TRBV30 to TRBJ2-1; D not certain. CDR1 and CDR2 (germline): GTSNPN, SVGIG (reference sequence). The CDR3 is 12 residues long. V gave up 1 base and J gave up 8 bases, with 9 bases separating them.

V and J are TRBV7-9 and TRBJ1-1, with 9 bases lining up with TRBD1. Trimming at V came to 1 base and at J to 0 bases, leaving 9 bases not matched to a gene. The CDR3 loop spans 18 amino acids. Germline V lookup: CDR1 SEHNR, CDR2 FQNEAQ (reference sequence). CDR3: CASSLGPGQGPMNTEAFF. CDR3 DNA: TGTGCCAGCAGCTTAGGCCCGGGACAGGGACCCATGAACACTGAAGCTTTCTTT.

The rearrangement joins TRBV13 to TRBJ2-7; 7 nucleotides align to TRBD1. Trimming took 4 bases from V and 1 from J; bases not matched to a gene: 4. Germline-derived CDR1 and CDR2 are PRHDT and FYEKMQ (reference sequence). The CDR3 is 14 residues long. The CDR3 protein is CASSSGRGSYEQYF. For the CDR3, the DNA is TGTGCCAGCAGCTCGGGCAGGGGGTCCTACGAGCAGTACTTC.

The genes are TRBV23-1 and TRBJ1-4, with no clear D. TRBV23-1 has ORF status, its function being uncertain. With 7 bases removed from V and 13 bases from J, the gap between germline ends came to 10 bases. The CDR3 has 10 residues. CDR3 protein: CASTPRILFF. In DNA, the CDR3 is TGCGCCAGCACCCCCCGGATACTGTTTTTT.

The chain links TRBV4-1 to TRBJ2-7; no reliable D call. V lost 0 bases to trimming and J lost 0 bases, with 9 bases between them. The CDR3 loop spans 15 amino acids. In germline, CDR1 is MGHRA, CDR2 YSYEKL. The DNA for the CDR3 is TGCGCCAGCAGCCAAGAACAGTCGCCCTCCTACGAGCAGTACTTC. Translated: CASSQEQSPSYEQYF.

The genes are TRBV29-1 and TRBJ2-1; TRBD2 agrees at 8 bases. The V segment lost 7 bases and the J segment 10 bases; nucleotides outside the gene matches: 9. CDR1 SQVTM and CDR2 ANQGSEA come from the germline V gene. This CDR3 is 12 amino acids long. CDR3 coding DNA: TGCAGCGGGACGGGGGGGCCAGGCGAGCAGTTCTTC. Protein product: CSGTGGPGEQFF.

This chain uses TRBV29-1 with TRBJ2-5; 12 bases match TRBD2. Germline values: CDR1 SQVTM, CDR2 ANQGSEA. The V and J ends lost 7 bases and 5 bases, in that order; junction bases with no gene match: 23. The CDR3 contains 19 residues. The CDR3 sequence is CSALKVRLAGVVRMETQYF. DNA for the CDR3: TGCAGCGCCTTAAAAGTTAGACTAGCGGGGGTTGTTCGTATGGAGACCCAGTACTTC. Together with reference TRBV29-1 and TRBJ2-5, the CDR3 gives the full variable domain: SAVISQKPSRDICQRGTSLTIQCQVDSQVTMMFWYRQQPGQSLTLIATANQGSEATYESGFVIDKFPISRPNLTFSTLTVSNMSPEDSSIYLCSALKVRLAGVVRMETQYFGPGTRLLVL.